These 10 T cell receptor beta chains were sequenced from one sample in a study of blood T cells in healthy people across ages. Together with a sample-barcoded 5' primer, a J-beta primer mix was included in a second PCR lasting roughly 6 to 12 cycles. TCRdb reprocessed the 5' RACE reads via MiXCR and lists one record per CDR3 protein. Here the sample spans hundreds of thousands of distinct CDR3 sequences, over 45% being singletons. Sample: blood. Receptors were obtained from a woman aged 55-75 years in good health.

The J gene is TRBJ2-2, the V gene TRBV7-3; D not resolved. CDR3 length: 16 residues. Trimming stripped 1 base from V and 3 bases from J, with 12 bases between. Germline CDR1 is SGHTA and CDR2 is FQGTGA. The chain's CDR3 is CASSLMTPRDTGELFF. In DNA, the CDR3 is TGTGCCAGCAGCTTAATGACACCTAGAGACACCGGGGAGCTGTTTTTT.

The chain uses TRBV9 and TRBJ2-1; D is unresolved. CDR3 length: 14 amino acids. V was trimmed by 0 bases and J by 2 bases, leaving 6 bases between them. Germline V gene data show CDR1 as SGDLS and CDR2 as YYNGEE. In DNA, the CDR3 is TGTGCCAGCAGCGTAGATTCCACCTACAATGAGCAGTTCTTC. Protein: CASSVDSTYNEQFF.

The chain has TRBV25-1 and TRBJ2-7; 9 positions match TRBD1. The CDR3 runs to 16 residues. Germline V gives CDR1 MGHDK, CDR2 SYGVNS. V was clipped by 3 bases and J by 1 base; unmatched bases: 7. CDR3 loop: CASSDPGQGKSYEQYF. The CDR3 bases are TGTGCCAGCAGTGACCCTGGACAGGGGAAATCCTACGAGCAGTACTTC.

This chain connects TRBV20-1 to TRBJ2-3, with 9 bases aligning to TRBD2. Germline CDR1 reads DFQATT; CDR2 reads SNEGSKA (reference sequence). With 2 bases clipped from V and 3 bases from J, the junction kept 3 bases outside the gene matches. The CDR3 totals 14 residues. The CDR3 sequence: CSARFSGRTDTQYF. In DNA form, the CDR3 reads TGCAGTGCTAGATTTAGCGGGAGAACAGATACGCAGTATTTT.

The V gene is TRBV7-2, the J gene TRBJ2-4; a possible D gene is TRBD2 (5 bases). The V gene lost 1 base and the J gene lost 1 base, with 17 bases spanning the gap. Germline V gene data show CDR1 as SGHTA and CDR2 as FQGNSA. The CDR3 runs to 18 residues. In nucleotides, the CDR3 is TGTGCCAGCAGCTTAGGGGCCGGGGTGGGAACGGCCAAAAACATTCAGTACTTC. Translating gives CASSLGAGVGTAKNIQYF.

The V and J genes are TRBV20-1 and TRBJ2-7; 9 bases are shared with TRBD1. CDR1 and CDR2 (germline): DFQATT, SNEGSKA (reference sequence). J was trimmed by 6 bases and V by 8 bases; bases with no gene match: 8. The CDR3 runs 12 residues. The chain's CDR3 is CSPIQGAGEQYF. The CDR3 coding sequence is TGCAGTCCTATACAGGGGGCCGGCGAGCAGTACTTC.

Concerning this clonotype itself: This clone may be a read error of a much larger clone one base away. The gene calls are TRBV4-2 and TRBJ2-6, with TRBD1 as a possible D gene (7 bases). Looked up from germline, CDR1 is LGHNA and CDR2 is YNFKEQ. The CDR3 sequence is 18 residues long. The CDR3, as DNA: TGTGCCAGCAGCCAAGATCCGACAGGGAGGTCTGGGACCAACGTCCTGACTTTC. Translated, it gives CASSQDPTGRSGTNVLTF.

The CDR3 sequence: CASSVRGTNYEQYF. The DNA for the CDR3 is TGTGCCAGCAGCGTCCGGGGTACCAACTACGAGCAGTACTTC. The chain has TRBV9 and TRBJ2-7; D is possibly TRBD2 (5 bases). The CDR3 sequence is 14 residues long. Germline V lookup: CDR1 SGDLS, CDR2 YYNGEE. V gave up 2 bases and J gave up 3 bases, with 12 bases separating them.

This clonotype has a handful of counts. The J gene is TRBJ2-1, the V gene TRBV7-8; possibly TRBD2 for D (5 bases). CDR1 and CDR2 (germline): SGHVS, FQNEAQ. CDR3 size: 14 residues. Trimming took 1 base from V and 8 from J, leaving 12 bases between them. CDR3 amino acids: CASSLGRAFDEQFF. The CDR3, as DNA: TGTGCCAGCAGCTTAGGGCGGGCATTCGATGAGCAGTTCTTC. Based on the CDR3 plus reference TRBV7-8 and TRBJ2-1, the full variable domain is GAGVSQSPRYKVAKRGQDVALRCDPISGHVSLFWYQQALGQGPEFLTYFQNEAQLDKSGLPSDRFFAERPEGSVSTLKIQRTQQEDSAVYLCASSLGRAFDEQFFGPGTRLTVL.

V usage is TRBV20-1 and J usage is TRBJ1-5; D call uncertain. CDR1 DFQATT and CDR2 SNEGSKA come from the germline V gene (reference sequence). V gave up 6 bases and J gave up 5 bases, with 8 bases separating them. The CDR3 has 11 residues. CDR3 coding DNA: TGCAGTGCCCTGGCGGATCAGCCCCAGCATTTT. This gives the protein CSALADQPQHF.